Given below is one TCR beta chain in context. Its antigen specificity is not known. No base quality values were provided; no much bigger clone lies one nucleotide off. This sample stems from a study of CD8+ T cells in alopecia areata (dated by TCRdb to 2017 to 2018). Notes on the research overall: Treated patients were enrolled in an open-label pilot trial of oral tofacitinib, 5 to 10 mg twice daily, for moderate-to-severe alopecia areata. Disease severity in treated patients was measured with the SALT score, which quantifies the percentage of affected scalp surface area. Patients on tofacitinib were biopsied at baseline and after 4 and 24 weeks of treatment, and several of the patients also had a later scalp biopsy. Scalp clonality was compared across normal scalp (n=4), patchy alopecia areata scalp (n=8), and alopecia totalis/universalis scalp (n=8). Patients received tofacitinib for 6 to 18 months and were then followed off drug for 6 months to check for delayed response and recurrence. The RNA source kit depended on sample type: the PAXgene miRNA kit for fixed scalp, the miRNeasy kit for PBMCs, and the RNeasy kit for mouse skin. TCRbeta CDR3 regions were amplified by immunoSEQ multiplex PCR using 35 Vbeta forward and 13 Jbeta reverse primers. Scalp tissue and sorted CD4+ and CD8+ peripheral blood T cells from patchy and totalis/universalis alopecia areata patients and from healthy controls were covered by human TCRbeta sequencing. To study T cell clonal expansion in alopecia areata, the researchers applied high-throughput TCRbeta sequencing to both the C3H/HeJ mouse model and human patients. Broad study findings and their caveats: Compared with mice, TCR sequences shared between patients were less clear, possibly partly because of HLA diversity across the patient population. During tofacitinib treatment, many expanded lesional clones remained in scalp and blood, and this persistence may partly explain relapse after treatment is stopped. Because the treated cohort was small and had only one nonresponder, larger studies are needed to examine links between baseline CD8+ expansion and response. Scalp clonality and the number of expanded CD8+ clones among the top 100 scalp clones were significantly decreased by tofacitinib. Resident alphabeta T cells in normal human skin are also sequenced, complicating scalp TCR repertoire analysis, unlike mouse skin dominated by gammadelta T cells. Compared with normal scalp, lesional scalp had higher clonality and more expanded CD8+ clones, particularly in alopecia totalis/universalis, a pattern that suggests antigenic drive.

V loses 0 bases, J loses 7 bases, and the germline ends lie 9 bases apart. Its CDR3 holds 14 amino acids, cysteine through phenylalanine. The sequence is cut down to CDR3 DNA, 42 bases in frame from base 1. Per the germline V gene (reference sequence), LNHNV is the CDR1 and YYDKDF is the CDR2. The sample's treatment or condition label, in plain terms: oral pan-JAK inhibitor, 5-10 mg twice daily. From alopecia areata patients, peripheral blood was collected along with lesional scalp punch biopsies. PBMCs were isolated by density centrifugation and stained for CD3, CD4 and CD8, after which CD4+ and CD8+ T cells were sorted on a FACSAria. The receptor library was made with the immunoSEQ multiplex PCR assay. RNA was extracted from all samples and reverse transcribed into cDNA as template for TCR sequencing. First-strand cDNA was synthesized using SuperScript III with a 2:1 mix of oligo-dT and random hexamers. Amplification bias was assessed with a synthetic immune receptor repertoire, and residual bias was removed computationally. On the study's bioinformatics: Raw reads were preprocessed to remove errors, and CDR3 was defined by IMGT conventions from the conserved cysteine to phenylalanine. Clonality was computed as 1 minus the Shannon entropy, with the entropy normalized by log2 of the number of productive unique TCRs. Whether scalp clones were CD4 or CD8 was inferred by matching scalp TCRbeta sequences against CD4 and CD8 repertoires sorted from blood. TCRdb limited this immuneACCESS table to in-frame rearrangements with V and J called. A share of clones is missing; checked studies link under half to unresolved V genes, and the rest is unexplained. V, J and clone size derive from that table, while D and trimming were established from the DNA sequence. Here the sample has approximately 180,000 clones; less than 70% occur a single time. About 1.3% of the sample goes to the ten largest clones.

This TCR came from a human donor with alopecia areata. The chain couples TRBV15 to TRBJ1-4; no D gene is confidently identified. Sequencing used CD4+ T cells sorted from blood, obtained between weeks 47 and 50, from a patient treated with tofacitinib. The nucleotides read TGTGCCACCAGCAGAGATGCGCCAGGTGAAAAACTGTTTTTT. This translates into CATSRDAPGEKLFF. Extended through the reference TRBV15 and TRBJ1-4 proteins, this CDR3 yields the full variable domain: DAMVIQNPRYQVTQFGKPVTLSCSQTLNHNVMYWYQQKSSQAPKLLFHYYDKDFNNEADTPDNFQSRRPNTSFCFLDIRSPGLGDTAMYLCATSRDAPGEKLFFGSGTQLSVL.